The sequence of this T cell receptor beta chain was determined in a study of T cell responses to AZD1222 COVID-19 vaccine. Concerning this clone: The antigen is not known.

Profiling relied on immunoSEQ multiplex PCR, and the TCRdb table lists in-frame clones only, not all of them. The table shows roughly 87,000 clones, with roughly 90% occurring only once. V lost 3 bases and J lost 3, with 9 bases in between. Per the germline V gene, CDR1 is LNHDA and CDR2 is SQIVND (reference sequence). The CDR3 extends over 14 amino acids. Findings and limits, study-wide: Dominant CD4 TCR responses targeted spike regions 160-218 and 743-854. Repertoire sampling happened only post peak T cell response. In a largely white British group with more females than males, clonal diversity was possibly underestimated.

This specimen was peripheral blood, taken 28 days after the second AZD1222 dose. This chain connects TRBV19 to TRBJ1-5; D is uncertain. This receptor was identified in an adult who received the AZD1222 COVID-19 vaccine. This chain's CDR3 is CASSMGHPNQPQHF. The DNA for the CDR3 is TGTGCCAGTAGTATGGGTCACCCCAATCAGCCCCAGCATTTT.